This TCR beta chain was found in a study of shared clonotypes between healthy human individuals. Regarding the study as a whole: Approximately 4.9% of naive CD4 clonotypes were shared across a few donors. Despite large depth, rarefaction showed incomplete sorted-subset sequencing.

This clone was observed a handful of times. Its target is unknown. CDR1 is MNHNS and CDR2 is SASEGT in the germline V gene. Trimming pared 2 bases from V and 4 bases from J, leaving 9 bases between. The CDR3 sequence is 14 residues long. All donors were Caucasian adults living in Nashville, Tennessee. Subsets obtained from CD4+ cells comprised CD45RA+ naive and CD45RA-negative memory cells. Profiling relied on immunoSEQ multiplex PCR, and the TCRdb table lists in-frame clones only, not all of them. The sample lists approximately 640,000 clones, roughly 78% occurring once. Sequenced: memory CD4+ T cells sorted from blood. Documented subset: CD45RA-negative fraction. This clonotype originated in a woman aged 25-40 years in good health. This sequence joins TRBV6-1 and TRBJ1-3; tentative D call: TRBD1 (6 bases). The CDR3, as DNA: TGTGCCAGCAGTGAACGGACAGTCGGAAACACCATATATTTT. Protein product: CASSERTVGNTIYF.